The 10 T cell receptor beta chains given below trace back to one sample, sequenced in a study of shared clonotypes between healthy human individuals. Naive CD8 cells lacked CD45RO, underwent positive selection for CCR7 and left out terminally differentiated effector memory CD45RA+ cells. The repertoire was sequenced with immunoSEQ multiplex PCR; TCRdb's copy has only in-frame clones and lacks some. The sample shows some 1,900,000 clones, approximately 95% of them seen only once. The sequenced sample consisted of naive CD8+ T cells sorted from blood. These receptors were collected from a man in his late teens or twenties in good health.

CDR3 sequence reads: CASSYRTSGSDEQFF. CDR3 nucleotides: TGTGCCAGCAGTTATAGGACTAGCGGGAGTGATGAGCAGTTCTTC. The rearrangement links TRBV6-6 to TRBJ2-1; TRBD2 aligns across 13 bases. Germline lookup yields CDR1 MNHNY and CDR2 SVGAGI (reference sequence). The CDR3 covers 15 residues. J lost 8 bases, V lost 3 bases, and 4 bases had no gene match.

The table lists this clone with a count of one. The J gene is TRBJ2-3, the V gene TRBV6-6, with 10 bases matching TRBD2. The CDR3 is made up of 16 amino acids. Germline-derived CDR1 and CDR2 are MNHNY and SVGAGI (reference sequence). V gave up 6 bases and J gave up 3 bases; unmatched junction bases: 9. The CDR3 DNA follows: TGTGCCAGCAGCCTACTAGCGGGATGGGGGACAGATACGCAGTATTTT. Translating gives CASSLLAGWGTDTQYF.

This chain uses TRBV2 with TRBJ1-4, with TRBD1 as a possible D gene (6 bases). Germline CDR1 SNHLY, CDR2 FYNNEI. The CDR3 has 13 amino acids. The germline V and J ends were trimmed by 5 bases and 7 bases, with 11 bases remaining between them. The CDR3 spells CASSSRGSEKLFF. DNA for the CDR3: TGTGCCAGCAGTTCCAGGGGAAGTGAAAAACTGTTTTTT.

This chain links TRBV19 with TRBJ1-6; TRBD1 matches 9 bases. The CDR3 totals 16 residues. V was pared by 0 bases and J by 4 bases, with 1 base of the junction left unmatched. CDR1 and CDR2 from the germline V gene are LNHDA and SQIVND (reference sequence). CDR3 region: CASSIDGQGYNSPLHF. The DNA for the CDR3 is TGTGCCAGTAGTATAGATGGACAGGGGTATAATTCACCCCTCCACTTT.

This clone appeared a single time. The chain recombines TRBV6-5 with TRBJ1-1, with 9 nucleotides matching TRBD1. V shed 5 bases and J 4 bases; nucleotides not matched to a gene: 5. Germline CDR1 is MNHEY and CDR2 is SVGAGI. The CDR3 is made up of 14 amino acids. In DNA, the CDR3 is TGTGCCAGCAGTAACAGGGGGCAGAGCACTGAAGCTTTCTTT. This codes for CASSNRGQSTEAFF.

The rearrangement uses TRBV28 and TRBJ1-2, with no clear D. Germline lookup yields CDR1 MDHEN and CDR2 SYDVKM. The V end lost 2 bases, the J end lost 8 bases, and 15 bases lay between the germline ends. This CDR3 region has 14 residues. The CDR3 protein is CASSLLPGSWGYTF. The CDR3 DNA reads TGTGCCAGCAGTTTACTTCCGGGCTCGTGGGGCTACACCTTC.

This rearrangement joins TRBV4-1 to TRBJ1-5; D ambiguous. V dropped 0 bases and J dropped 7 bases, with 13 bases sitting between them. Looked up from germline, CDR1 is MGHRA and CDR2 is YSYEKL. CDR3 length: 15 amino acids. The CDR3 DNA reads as TGCGCCAGCAGCCAAGATCCGAGGGATGGCCAGCCCCAGCATTTT. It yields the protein CASSQDPRDGQPQHF.

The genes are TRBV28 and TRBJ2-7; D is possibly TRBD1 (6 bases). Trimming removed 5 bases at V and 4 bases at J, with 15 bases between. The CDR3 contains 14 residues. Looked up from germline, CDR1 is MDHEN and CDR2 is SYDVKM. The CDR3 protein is CASSTGTKAYEQYF. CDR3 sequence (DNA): TGTGCCAGCAGTACCGGGACAAAGGCGTACGAGCAGTACTTC.

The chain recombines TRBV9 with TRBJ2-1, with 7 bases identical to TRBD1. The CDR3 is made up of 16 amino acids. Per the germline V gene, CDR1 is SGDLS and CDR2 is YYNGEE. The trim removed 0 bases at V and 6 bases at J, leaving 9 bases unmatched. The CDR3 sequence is CASSVGGTALGNEQFF. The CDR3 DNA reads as TGTGCCAGCAGCGTAGGGGGGACAGCCCTGGGCAATGAGCAGTTCTTC.

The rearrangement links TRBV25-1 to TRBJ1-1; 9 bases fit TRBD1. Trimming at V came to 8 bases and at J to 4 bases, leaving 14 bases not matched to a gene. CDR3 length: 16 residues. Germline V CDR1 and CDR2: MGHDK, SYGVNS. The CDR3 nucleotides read TGTGCCAGCGGCCCCCCAGTGGGACAGGGAGGCACTGAAGCTTTCTTT. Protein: CASGPPVGQGGTEAFF.